This TCR beta chain was sequenced during a study of blood T cells in healthy people across ages. Primers used in a second PCR of about 7 to 11 cycles were a sample-barcoded 5' primer and a J-beta primer mix. Tags on each cDNA molecule came from a template-switch adaptor with 12 random nucleotides. Each CDR3 protein gets one entry after TCRdb re-called the 5' RACE reads with MiXCR. The sample has about 1.6 million distinct CDR3 sequences; around 35% are singletons. Germline V CDR1 and CDR2: KGHSH, LQKENI. This CDR3 contains 13 residues. V gave up 3 bases and J gave up 5 bases, with 8 bases separating them.

Source material: blood. The genes are TRBV18 and TRBJ2-4, with D unresolved. The source of this sequence is a woman aged 25 to 39 in good health. The chain's CDR3 is CASSPVPQNIQYF. DNA of the CDR3: TGTGCCAGCTCACCGGTACCCCAAAACATTCAGTACTTC.